This is a list of T cell receptor beta chains from one sample in a study of vaccination and CD4 T cells after COVID-19. No antigen is known for these receptors. Each CDR3 protein gets one entry after TCRdb re-called the PCR reads with MiXCR. The sample has tens of thousands of distinct CDR3 sequences, approximately 56% seen once. The sequenced sample consisted of CD4+ T cells from blood, cultured in vitro. The receptors shown here come from a human donor who had recovered from COVID-19. Each CDR3 is given with its conserved first and last residue. The D gene is left open where the match is weak. For some rows the clone size is stated as once, few or many, or as a class when expanded; others skip it.

len | j_gene | v_gene | d_gene | abundance | CDR3aa | CDR3nt
14 | TRBJ1-5 | TRBV27 | TRBD1 | - | CASSPIRGLQPQHF | TGTGCCAGCAGTCCGATCAGGGGGCTACAGCCCCAGCATTTT
16 | TRBJ2-3 | TRBV20-1 | TRBD2 | few | CSARADGLAATDTQYF | TGCAGTGCTAGAGCCGACGGACTAGCCGCCACAGATACGCAGTATTTT
14 | TRBJ1-5 | TRBV12-3/TRBV12-4 | - | few | CASSLDKLRQPQHF | TGTGCCAGCAGTTTAGACAAGTTACGGCAGCCCCAGCATTTT
14 | TRBJ2-3 | TRBV9 | - | - | CASSVQVSTDTQYF | TGTGCCAGCAGCGTACAGGTTAGCACAGATACGCAGTATTTT
15 | TRBJ2-2 | TRBV19 | TRBD2 | - | CASTPSGKGTGELFF | TGTGCCAGTACCCCTAGCGGGAAAGGGACCGGGGAGCTGTTTTTT
12 | TRBJ2-2 | TRBV5-1 | - | - | CASSPGIGELFF | TGCGCCAGCAGCCCCGGAATCGGGGAGCTGTTTTTT
15 | TRBJ1-1 | TRBV7-8 | TRBD1 | few | CASSSQTGWDTEAFF | TGTGCCAGCAGCTCTCAGACAGGGTGGGACACTGAAGCTTTCTTT
14 | TRBJ2-7 | TRBV20-1 | TRBD1 | - | CSAPRGRSSYEQYF | TGCAGTGCTCCAAGGGGGCGGAGCTCCTACGAGCAGTACTTC
12 | TRBJ1-1 | TRBV30 | - | - | CAWGLAASVAFF | TGTGCCTGGGGACTGGCAGCGTCCGTAGCTTTCTTT
14 | TRBJ2-5 | TRBV5-5 | - | - | CASSLGGIFQTQYF | TGTGCCAGCAGCTTGGGGGGCATCTTCCAGACCCAGTACTTC
17 | TRBJ2-2 | TRBV7-2 | - | - | CASSLALRGGVTGELFF | TGTGCCAGCAGCTTAGCGCTTAGGGGAGGTGTAACCGGGGAGCTGTTTTTT
17 | TRBJ2-2 | TRBV15 | - | once | CATSSRFGASRPGELFF | TGTGCCACCAGCTCTCGATTTGGCGCAAGTCGACCCGGGGAGCTGTTTTTT
14 | TRBJ2-3 | TRBV5-1 | TRBD2 | - | CASSITSGTDTQYF | TGCGCCAGCAGTATAACTAGCGGCACAGATACGCAGTATTTT
13 | TRBJ2-1 | TRBV20-1 | - | - | CSARGGLYNEQFF | TGCAGTGCTAGAGGTGGACTTTACAATGAGCAGTTCTTC
16 | TRBJ1-5 | TRBV4-3 | - | - | CASSPELRGNNQPQHF | TGCGCCAGCAGCCCGGAACTGAGGGGGAACAATCAGCCCCAGCATTTT
14 | TRBJ2-5 | TRBV5-1 | - | - | CASSSRTTEETQYF | TGCGCCAGCAGCTCCCGGACAACGGAAGAGACCCAGTACTTC
16 | TRBJ1-1 | TRBV4-3 | - | - | CASSQVTRRANTEAFF | TGCGCCAGCAGCCAAGTCACGCGCAGGGCGAACACTGAAGCTTTCTTT
16 | TRBJ1-6 | TRBV7-9 | - | few | CASSSELTMRNSPLHF | TGTGCCAGCAGCTCAGAATTAACGATGCGCAATTCACCCCTCCACTTT
14 | TRBJ1-4 | TRBV27 | - | - | CASSPSFGDEKLFF | TGTGCCAGCAGTCCCTCGTTTGGGGATGAAAAACTGTTTTTT
11 | TRBJ2-7 | TRBV7-6 | - | - | CASSSVYEQYF | TGTGCCAGCAGCTCCGTCTACGAGCAGTACTTC
12 | TRBJ1-5 | TRBV20-1 | TRBD1 | few | CSAYRGNQPQHF | TGCAGTGCTTACAGGGGGAATCAGCCCCAGCATTTT
16 | TRBJ1-1 | TRBV27 | - | - | CASSVRETWGNTEAFF | TGTGCCAGCAGTGTCCGGGAGACGTGGGGGAACACTGAAGCTTTCTTT
13 | TRBJ2-7 | TRBV6-1 | TRBD1 | few | CASGRQGNYEQYF | TGTGCCAGCGGAAGACAGGGAAACTACGAGCAGTACTTC
14 | TRBJ1-1 | TRBV5-1 | - | - | CASTPGPLNTEAFF | TGCGCCAGCACCCCGGGACCCCTGAACACTGAAGCTTTCTTT
15 | TRBJ2-2 | TRBV7-9 | - | - | CASSWRGANTGELFF | TGTGCCAGCAGCTGGAGGGGCGCGAACACCGGGGAGCTGTTTTTT
16 | TRBJ2-5 | TRBV10-1 | TRBD2 | - | CASSRGTSGGQETQYF | TGCGCCAGCAGCCGAGGGACTAGCGGGGGACAAGAGACCCAGTACTTC
14 | TRBJ1-2 | TRBV20-1 | - | - | CSAEFPDLDYGYTF | TGCAGTGCCGAATTTCCGGATCTGGACTATGGCTACACCTTC
15 | TRBJ1-6 | TRBV20-1 | TRBD1 | - | CSARVRDRGTVALHF | TGCAGTGCTAGAGTACGGGACAGGGGGACTGTGGCCCTCCACTTT
15 | TRBJ1-2 | TRBV29-1 | - | - | CSVEDQSKRGYGYTF | TGCAGCGTTGAAGATCAGTCGAAGAGGGGCTATGGCTACACCTTC
15 | TRBJ2-1 | TRBV7-9 | - | - | CASSLGLGNYNEQFF | TGTGCCAGCAGCTTAGGTCTAGGCAATTACAATGAGCAGTTCTTC
14 | TRBJ1-5 | TRBV4-3 | - | - | CASSQTGPNQPQHF | TGCGCCAGCAGCCAGACCGGTCCTAATCAGCCCCAGCATTTT
14 | TRBJ2-3 | TRBV11-2 | - | - | CASSPWLATDTQYF | TGTGCCAGCAGCCCCTGGTTGGCCACAGATACGCAGTATTTT
17 | TRBJ1-2 | TRBV28 | TRBD1 | few | CASSPAVGLQGASGYTF | TGTGCCAGCAGTCCCGCGGTGGGCCTACAGGGGGCGTCTGGCTACACCTTC
15 | TRBJ1-5 | TRBV7-2 | - | - | CASSLRWDSNQPQHF | TGTGCCAGCAGCTTACGGTGGGACAGCAATCAGCCCCAGCATTTT
16 | TRBJ2-1 | TRBV14 | - | - | CASRGRHQYGENEQFF | TGTGCCAGCAGGGGCCGACATCAGTATGGGGAAAATGAGCAGTTCTTC